What follows is one T cell receptor (beta chain) and its context. This record belongs to a study of preoperative IRX-2 immunotherapy in early breast cancer. Described treatment: preoperative locoregional IRX-2 cytokine immunotherapy. This phase Ib study tested locoregional IRX-2 cytokine immunotherapy given before surgery. Germline CDR1 is LNHNV and CDR2 is YYDKDF (reference sequence). The CDR3 sequence is 14 residues long. Trimming left V 0 bases short and J 7 bases short, with 10 bases between. TCRdb keeps only in-frame clones here, not all; method: immunoSEQ multiplex PCR. Among about 25,000 clones listed, around 96% were seen once.

The starting material was tumor tissue, obtained after IRX-2 immunotherapy. This TCR was sampled from a human donor with breast cancer. V and J are TRBV15 and TRBJ2-1; no clear D gene. The CDR3 DNA reads TGTGCCACCAGCAGAGATCTGCCCCTTAATGAGCAGTTCTTC. Protein sequence: CATSRDLPLNEQFF. The full variable domain, with the rest looked up from reference TRBV15 and TRBJ2-1, is DAMVIQNPRYQVTQFGKPVTLSCSQTLNHNVMYWYQQKSSQAPKLLFHYYDKDFNNEADTPDNFQSRRPNTSFCFLDIRSPGLGDTAMYLCATSRDLPLNEQFFGPGTRLTVL.